This passage covers 5 T cell receptor beta chains from one sample sequenced in a study of blood T cell repertoires in COVID-19. Sequencing was performed with immunoSEQ multiplex PCR; in TCRdb, only in-frame clones are kept and a portion is missing. The data contain 180,000 or so clones, 89% of them seen just once; the ten biggest clones take up around 2.3%. Sequencing was performed on PBMCs or T cells enriched from blood (not recorded which). The receptors come from a woman in her thirties or forties with acute COVID-19.

This chain connects TRBV5-1 to TRBJ1-1; 7 positions agree with TRBD1. The CDR3 is 14 residues long. Germline V CDR1 and CDR2: SGHRS, YFSETQ. J gave up 4 bases and V 3 bases, and 6 bases lay outside the gene matches. The CDR3 DNA is TGCGCCAGCAGCTCTACAGGGGTGGGCACTGAAGCTTTCTTT. Protein product: CASSSTGVGTEAFF.

The chain is built from TRBV18 and TRBJ1-1; 7 positions agree with TRBD1. This CDR3 is built from 17 residues. V was clipped by 4 bases and J by 1 base; unmatched bases: 12. Germline CDR1 KGHSH, CDR2 LQKENI. CDR3 sequence reads: CASSLTGTALENTEAFF. As DNA, the CDR3 is TGTGCCAGCTCACTTACCGGGACAGCCTTGGAGAACACTGAAGCTTTCTTT.

The gene calls are TRBV13 and TRBJ1-1; maybe TRBD1 (5 bases). This CDR3 region has 13 residues. Looked up from germline, CDR1 is PRHDT and CDR2 is FYEKMQ (reference sequence). The V end was cut by 5 bases, the J end by 1 base, with 8 bases between. CDR3 sequence: CASSPGQNTEAFF. As DNA, the CDR3 is TGTGCCAGCAGCCCTGGACAGAACACTGAAGCTTTCTTT.

The chain recombines TRBV29-1 with TRBJ1-1; D is possibly TRBD1 (5 bases). Looked up from germline, CDR1 is SQVTM and CDR2 is ANQGSEA. V shed 3 bases and J shed 4 bases, with 15 bases lying between them. The CDR3 totals 14 residues. The CDR3 coding sequence is TGCAGCGTTGATTTGGGGGGACGCGGCACTGAAGCTTTCTTT. The encoded protein is CSVDLGGRGTEAFF. Full variable domain (outside the CDR3, taken from reference TRBV29-1 and TRBJ1-1): SAVISQKPSRDICQRGTSLTIQCQVDSQVTMMFWYRQQPGQSLTLIATANQGSEATYESGFVIDKFPISRPNLTFSTLTVSNMSPEDSSIYLCSVDLGGRGTEAFFGQGTRLTVV.

This chain connects TRBV9 to TRBJ1-2; D is possibly TRBD1 (6 bases). Trimming stripped 3 bases from V and 5 bases from J, with 17 bases between. CDR1 and CDR2 from the germline V gene are SGDLS and YYNGEE. The CDR3 is 15 amino acids. This chain's CDR3 is CASSGAGTFLYGYTF. CDR3 nucleotide sequence: TGTGCCAGCAGCGGTGCCGGGACATTCCTTTATGGCTACACCTTC.